These 21 T cell receptor beta chains were sequenced from one sample in a study of early T cells in non-severe SARS-CoV-2 infection. TCRdb ran MiXCR on the 5' RACE reads and lists one entry per CDR3 protein. The table records over 60,000 distinct CDR3 sequences, roughly a tenth of them present only once. This sample comprised whole blood, obtained at baseline. These receptors were collected from an adult who was a healthcare worker with PCR-confirmed SARS-CoV-2 infection or an uninfected control (not recorded which).

This clonotype was counted a few times. The genes are TRBV7-9 and TRBJ1-1; 8 bases match TRBD1. Per germline, CDR1 SEHNR and CDR2 FQNEAQ (reference sequence). V lost 5 bases to trimming and J lost 0 bases; unmatched junction nucleotides: 8. The CDR3 extends over 16 amino acids. CDR3 in DNA: TGTGCCAGCAGCCCAGGGACAGGCCGCCTGAACACTGAAGCTTTCTTT. Its translation is CASSPGTGRLNTEAFF.

In its sample, this clonotype was seen a few times. The J gene is TRBJ1-1, the V gene TRBV5-1; D not certain. The ends were cut back, 4 bases at V and 4 bases at J, with 8 bases in the middle. Per germline, CDR1 SGHRS and CDR2 YFSETQ. The CDR3 sequence is 12 residues long. CDR3 in amino acids: CASSHGTTEAFF. DNA for the CDR3: TGCGCCAGCAGCCACGGAACCACTGAAGCTTTCTTT.

This clonotype was observed a handful of times. The gene calls are TRBV5-1 and TRBJ1-1; 8 positions match TRBD1. There are 14 residues in the CDR3. Trimming at V came to 4 bases and at J to 1 base, leaving 3 bases not matched to a gene. The V gene's germline CDR1 is SGHRS and CDR2 YFSETQ. The CDR3 region is CASSQTGANTEAFF. The DNA for the CDR3 is TGCGCCAGCAGCCAGACAGGGGCGAACACTGAAGCTTTCTTT. Full variable domain (outside the CDR3, taken from reference TRBV5-1 and TRBJ1-1): KAGVTQTPRYLIKTRGQQVTLSCSPISGHRSVSWYQQTPGQGLQFLFEYFSETQRNKGNFPGRFSGRQFSNSRSEMNVSTLELGDSALYLCASSQTGANTEAFFGQGTRLTVV.

This rearrangement joins TRBV11-2 to TRBJ2-1, with D possibly matching TRBD1 (6 bases). Trimming pared 1 base from V and 6 bases from J, leaving 7 bases between. The length of the CDR3 is 13 residues. Germline CDR1 reads SGHAT; CDR2 reads FQNNGV. The CDR3 bases are TGTGCCAGCAGCTTAGTACAGGGCAATGAGCAGTTCTTC. This translates into CASSLVQGNEQFF.

In this sample, this clonotype turned up a few times. The chain links TRBV3-1 to TRBJ2-5; D call uncertain. Germline lookup yields CDR1 LGHDT and CDR2 YNNKEL (reference sequence). The CDR3 has 14 residues. V was pared by 4 bases and J by 5 bases, with 14 bases between. The CDR3 bases are TGTGCCAGCAGCCGGCGGTTTAATGGGGAGACCCAGTACTTC. Residues: CASSRRFNGETQYF.

This sequence joins TRBV5-1 and TRBJ2-3; 11 positions match TRBD2. Germline assignment: CDR1 SGHRS and CDR2 YFSETQ. The length of the CDR3 is 16 residues. The V gene end was trimmed by 0 bases and the J gene end by 4 bases; junction bases not matched to a gene: 4. CDR3 residues: CASSLDLAGGPDTQYF. The CDR3 DNA sequence: TGCGCCAGCAGCTTGGACCTAGCGGGGGGCCCAGATACGCAGTATTTT.

This clonotype has a count of ten or more. The rearrangement links TRBV2 to TRBJ2-5; 7 bases map to TRBD2. CDR3 size: 15 residues. Germline assignment: CDR1 SNHLY and CDR2 FYNNEI. The V segment lost 4 bases and the J segment 1 base; nucleotides outside the gene matches: 6. In DNA form, the CDR3 reads TGTGCCAGCAGTGTAACAAGACTAGCCCAAGAGACCCAGTACTTC. It is translated as CASSVTRLAQETQYF.

The sample holds a few counts of this clonotype. This chain uses TRBV7-6 with TRBJ1-4; D uncertain. CDR3 length equals 14 residues. Germline CDR1 SGHVS, CDR2 FNYEAQ. Trimming stripped 1 base from V and 8 bases from J, with 11 bases between. The CDR3 spells CASSLVVGKEKLFF. The CDR3 nucleotides read TGTGCCAGCAGCTTAGTGGTAGGGAAGGAAAAACTGTTTTTT.

This clonotype appeared many times. This rearrangement joins TRBV9 to TRBJ2-3; TRBD1 or TRBD2 may be the D gene (5 bases each). Germline CDR1 SGDLS, CDR2 YYNGEE. This CDR3 is built from 12 residues. V was clipped by 0 bases and J by 6 bases, with 5 bases between them. The CDR3 nucleotides are TGTGCCAGCAGCGTAGGGGGGGATACGCAGTATTTT. Its translation: CASSVGGDTQYF.

The chain uses TRBV20-1 and TRBJ1-3; maybe TRBD1 (6 bases). Trimming took off 3 bases at V and 2 bases at J, with 11 bases between the two ends. Germline CDR1 and CDR2: DFQATT and SNEGSKA (reference sequence). CDR3 size: 14 residues. CDR3 protein: CSASAGAAGNTIYF. In DNA, the CDR3 is TGCAGTGCTAGCGCAGGGGCGGCTGGAAACACCATATATTTT.

V gene TRBV6-5 combines with J gene TRBJ2-6, with unresolved D. The CDR3 extends over 14 amino acids. V shed 7 bases and J shed 2 bases, with 9 bases lying between them. Looked up from germline, CDR1 is MNHEY and CDR2 is SVGAGI. CDR3 protein: CASMAVPGANVLTF. Written as DNA, the CDR3 is TGTGCCAGCATGGCAGTCCCTGGGGCCAACGTCCTGACTTTC.

This clonotype was detected a few times. The chain couples TRBV18 to TRBJ2-7, with TRBD1 as a possible D gene (6 bases). The V gene lost 0 bases and the J gene lost 5 bases, with 14 bases spanning the gap. The germline gives CDR1 KGHSH, CDR2 LQKENI. This CDR3 has 15 residues. For the CDR3, the DNA is TGTGCCAGCTCACCACCGGCCCAGGGGACCAACGAGCAGTACTTC. Protein sequence: CASSPPAQGTNEQYF.

This rearrangement joins TRBV5-1 to TRBJ2-4; D tentatively reads TRBD1 or TRBD2 (5 bases each). Trimming shortened V by 1 base and J by 4 bases, and 21 bases separated the two germline ends. The CDR3 consists of 18 residues. Germline assignment: CDR1 SGHRS and CDR2 YFSETQ. The CDR3 protein is CASSLRLEGLGSKNIQYF. In DNA form, the CDR3 reads TGCGCCAGCAGCTTGAGGCTCGAGGGGCTTGGCTCAAAAAACATTCAGTACTTC.

This clonotype was counted ten times or more. V usage is TRBV28 and J usage is TRBJ2-2; D is unresolved. Germline values: CDR1 MDHEN, CDR2 SYDVKM. The CDR3 covers 14 residues. V was shortened by 5 bases and J by 0 bases, with 7 bases between the two germline ends. The chain's CDR3 is CASSKSSNTGELFF. The CDR3 DNA is TGTGCCAGCAGTAAGAGCTCGAACACCGGGGAGCTGTTTTTT.

A few counts support this clonotype. V usage is TRBV5-1 and J usage is TRBJ1-1, with D uncertain. CDR1 is SGHRS, CDR2 YFSETQ, per germline. V was trimmed by 6 bases and J by 1 base, leaving 7 bases between them. This CDR3 has 12 amino acids. CDR3 nucleotides: TGCGCCAGCACAAAGGGGAACACTGAAGCTTTCTTT. Translation: CASTKGNTEAFF.

This clonotype was picked up many times. The chain has TRBV5-1 and TRBJ2-3; 7 bases line up with TRBD1. There are 15 residues in the CDR3. Germline V lookup: CDR1 SGHRS, CDR2 YFSETQ. V was pared by 6 bases and J by 2 bases, with 9 bases of the junction left unmatched. CDR3 sequence (DNA): TGCGCCAGCACGCCGGGACAGACTTCCACAGATACGCAGTATTTT. Translating gives CASTPGQTSTDTQYF.

Concerning this clonotype: An end of the junction does not agree with germline; a read error may underlie this. This chain joins TRBV27 and TRBJ2-3, with D perhaps TRBD1 or TRBD2 (5 bases each). There are 17 residues in the CDR3. The germline CDR1 and CDR2 sequences are MNHEY and SMNVEV (reference sequence). The CDR3 sequence is CASNLRGRGSRTDTQYF. CDR3 DNA sequence: TGTGCCAGCAATTTACGGGGCCGTGGGTCCCGCACAGATACGCAGTATTTT.

V gene TRBV4-1 combines with J gene TRBJ2-7, with 7 positions matching TRBD1. J lost 3 bases, V lost 0 bases, and 5 bases had no gene match. There are 15 residues in the CDR3. Germline CDR1 reads MGHRA; CDR2 reads YSYEKL. The CDR3 DNA reads TGCGCCAGCAGCCAAGATCAGGGGGTGTTCTACGAGCAGTACTTC. Protein product: CASSQDQGVFYEQYF.

V gene TRBV3-2 combines with J gene TRBJ2-7; TRBD1 reflects the table's D call only, with no check against the DNA. TRBV3-2 represents a pseudogene. CDR3 size: 18 residues. The chain's CDR3 is CASSQDRGRPGGYYEQYF. The CDR3 DNA reads as TGTGCCAGCAGCCAAGATAGAGGCAGGCCAGGGGGGTACTACGAGCAGTACTTC.

This clonotype came up many times. As DNA, the CDR3 is TGTGCCAGCAGCTTAGTTCCACTAGCGGCCCCAGAGCAGTACTTC. Amino acid sequence: CASSLVPLAAPEQYF. The genes are TRBV7-9 and TRBJ2-7; TRBD2 aligns across 8 bases. Germline-derived CDR1 and CDR2 are SEHNR and FQNEAQ (reference sequence). Trimming at V came to 1 base and at J to 7 bases, leaving 9 bases not matched to a gene. This CDR3 region has 15 residues.

The table lists this clonotype with many counts. The chain employs TRBV10-3 and TRBJ2-1, with D possibly TRBD2 on 5 matching bases. V was cut by 0 bases and J by 5 bases, with 8 bases left in between. CDR1 is ENHRY, CDR2 SYGVKD, per germline. This CDR3 has 14 amino acids. CDR3 in amino acids: CAISESGLNNEQFF. Written as DNA, the CDR3 is TGTGCCATCAGTGAGTCAGGACTTAACAATGAGCAGTTCTTC.